This entry features one T cell receptor (beta chain) sequence. The data were produced by immunoSEQ multiplex PCR, yet TCRdb's version contains in-frame clones alone and is incomplete. The sample consists of about 54,000 clones, 81% of them appearing once. Trimming removed 0 bases from V and 10 bases from J, with 11 bases in between. Per germline, CDR1 SGHRS and CDR2 YFSETQ. This CDR3 has 13 amino acids. The source of the sample is a study of blood T cell repertoires in COVID-19. Sequencing was performed on peripheral blood. The sequence came from a woman aged 55-69 years with acute or convalescent COVID-19. The V and J genes are TRBV5-1 and TRBJ2-1; D gene uncertain. CDR3 nucleotides: TGCGCCAGCAGCTTGGACCTCCCCGGGGAGCAGTTCTTC. It encodes CASSLDLPGEQFF.